This TCR beta chain was recovered during a study of human T cells and chemical hapten exposure. Whole-study context: Patients having alopecia areata, totalis or universalis were mostly female.

The CDR3 loop spans 18 amino acids. There are a few counts of this clonotype. Its target is unknown. Unique molecular identifiers were attached to individual cDNA molecules during library preparation. In the authors' methods: TCRs per sample had a median of roughly 93,000 and ranged from about 23,224 to 750,000. TCRdb itself ran the RACE reads through MiXCR, one entry per CDR3 protein. TCRdb assigned the V and J calls; the authors' analysis was not used. This table has tens of thousands of distinct CDR3 sequences, roughly 12% appearing once. The time point denotes: patch test 1, 2 weeks after DPC sensitization. Treatment given: therapeutic diphenylcyclopropenone sensitization with weekly scalp DPC. Study-level points and caveats: Controls had significantly fewer large CDR3 similarity clusters than were formed by expanded TCRs.

This TCR was sampled from a woman aged 60-70 years with alopecia areata. Some clones in this sample may be carry-over from other donors' samples. The chain links TRBV12-2 to TRBJ1-1; the table's TRBD1 call for D was not verified on the DNA. TRBV12-2 is noted as a pseudogene. The sequences come from whole blood, collected in connection with sensitization to the hapten diphenylcyclopropenone (DPC). The CDR3 here is CASRRIRDLRIMNTEAFF. The CDR3 DNA sequence: TGTGCAAGTCGCCGGATCCGGGACCTTAGAATCATGAACACTGAAGCTTTCTTT.